This TCR beta chain stems from a study of cytomegalovirus exposure and HLA in healthy donors. Study-level results: The investigators catalogued 150 to 200 TCR beta chains as cytomegalovirus-associated. A later analysis found first-cohort TCR clusters tended to co-occur in the 120 validation repertoires. Despite most TCR sequences being rare, some public TCRs occurred in many donors. A few CMV-associated chains were confirmed in vitro to be specific for CMV antigens.

The assay was immunoSEQ multiplex PCR, and TCRdb's table has in-frame clones only and misses some. Of roughly 150,000 clones detected, roughly 96% appear once; the ten largest clones hold approximately 0.82%. Germline CDR1 LNHDA, CDR2 SQIVND (reference sequence). The ends were cut back, 1 base at V and 14 bases at J, with 15 bases in the middle. There are 13 residues in the CDR3. The sample holds one count of this clone. Its antigen is currently unknown. The chain links TRBV19 to TRBJ2-1, with D unclear. Sequencing was done on a sample of PBMCs. The origin of this receptor is a woman between 18 and 30 years old in good health and CMV-seronegative. The CDR3 region is CASSIGRVGEEFF. CDR3 nucleotide sequence: TGTGCCAGTAGTATAGGACGGGTTGGAGAGGAGTTCTTC.